Listed here is a single T cell receptor beta chain. Antigen specificity is unknown. This sample stems from a study of early T cells in non-severe SARS-CoV-2 infection. Study at large: Bulk RNA from unsorted whole blood was sequenced; chains were unpaired. Study-wide results and caveats: Anti-spike CD8 responses were favored by VDJdb matching, which missed private and CD4 specificities.

Germline CDR1 and CDR2: DFQATT and SNEGSKA (reference sequence). This CDR3 has 14 residues. V dropped 0 bases and J dropped 2 bases, with 10 bases sitting between them. Molecules of cDNA were individually given unique molecular identifiers that were attached to them. TCRdb reprocessed the 5' RACE reads with MiXCR, giving one entry per CDR3 protein. This sample has tens of thousands of distinct CDR3 sequences, with about 4% found just once. The chain carries TRBV20-1 and TRBJ1-1, with D perhaps matching TRBD1 (5 bases). The receptor comes from an adult who was a healthcare worker with PCR-confirmed SARS-CoV-2 infection or an uninfected control (not recorded which). The sequenced sample was whole blood. The CDR3 here is CSARDSQGNTEAFF. CDR3 coding DNA: TGCAGTGCTAGAGATAGTCAGGGTAACACTGAAGCTTTCTTT.